This T cell receptor beta chain was recovered during a study of T cells after yellow fever vaccination. As for the study in general: Fractions with few cells were prepared using SMART-Seq v4 Ultra Low Input.

Turning to this clonotype: Its target is not known.

In germline, CDR1 is KGHDR, CDR2 SFDVKD. V was clipped by 4 bases and J by 6 bases, with 8 bases between them. The CDR3 length is 12 residues. They built TCR cDNA with 5'RACE template switching, a step that put in a universal primer site and UMIs. One entry per CDR3 protein, called by TCRdb with MiXCR from the 5' RACE reads. The table lists under 400,000 distinct CDR3 sequences, approximately 13% of them singletons. Broader study findings: A limited proportion of clonotypes was detected within both the CD4 and CD8 compartments. Repertoires obtained by FACS sorting could include abundant clonotypes that entered as contaminants from the bulk population.

The rearrangement uses TRBV24-1 and TRBJ1-2, with D unclear. The sample consisted of CD4+ T cells sorted from PBMCs, taken 15 days after the yellow fever booster vaccination. The sequence came from a man aged 18 to 30 who received the YFV17D yellow fever vaccine. The CDR3 coding sequence is TGTGCCACCAGTGACGAAGGAGATGGCTACACCTTC. Translated: CATSDEGDGYTF.